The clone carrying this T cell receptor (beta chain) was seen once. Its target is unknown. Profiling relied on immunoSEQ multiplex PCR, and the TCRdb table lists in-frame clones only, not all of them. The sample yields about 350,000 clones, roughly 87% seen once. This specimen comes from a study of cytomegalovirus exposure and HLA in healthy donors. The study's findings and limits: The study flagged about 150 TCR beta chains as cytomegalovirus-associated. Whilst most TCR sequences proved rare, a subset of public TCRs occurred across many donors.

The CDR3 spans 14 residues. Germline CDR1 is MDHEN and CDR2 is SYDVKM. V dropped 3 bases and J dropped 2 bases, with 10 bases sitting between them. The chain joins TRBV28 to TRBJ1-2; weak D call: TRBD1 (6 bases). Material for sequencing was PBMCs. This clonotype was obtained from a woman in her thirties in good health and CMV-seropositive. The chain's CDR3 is CASSLTGINYGYTF. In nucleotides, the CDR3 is TGTGCCAGCAGTTTGACAGGTATCAACTATGGCTACACCTTC.